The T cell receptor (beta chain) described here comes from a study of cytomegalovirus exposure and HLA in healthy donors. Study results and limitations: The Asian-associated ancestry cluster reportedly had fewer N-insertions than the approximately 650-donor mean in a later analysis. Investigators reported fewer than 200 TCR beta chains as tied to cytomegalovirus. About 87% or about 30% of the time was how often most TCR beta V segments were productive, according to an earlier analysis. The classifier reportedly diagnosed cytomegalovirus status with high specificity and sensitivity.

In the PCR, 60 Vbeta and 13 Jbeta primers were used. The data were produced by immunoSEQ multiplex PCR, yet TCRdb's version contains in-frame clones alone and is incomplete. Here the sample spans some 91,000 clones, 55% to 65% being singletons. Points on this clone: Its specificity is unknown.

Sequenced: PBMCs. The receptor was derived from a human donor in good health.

The CDR3 sequence: CASSDSTRPEAFF. In DNA, the CDR3 is TGTGCCAGCAGTGACTCTACTAGACCTGAAGCTTTCTTT. V usage is TRBV25-1 and J usage is TRBJ1-1; D remains ambiguous. CDR1 MGHDK and CDR2 SYGVNS come from the germline V gene. The CDR3 contains 13 residues. Trimming removed 3 bases at V and 6 bases at J, with 11 bases between.